This entry lists 27 T cell receptor beta chains sequenced from one sample in a study of blood T cell repertoires in COVID-19. Data came from immunoSEQ multiplex PCR; TCRdb stores just in-frame clones and leaves some out. The table includes about 180,000 clones, approximately 82% detected once. Sequencing was performed on PBMCs or T cells enriched from blood (not recorded which). These receptors were taken from a man between 45 and 60 years old who had recovered from COVID-19.

J is TRBJ2-5 and V is TRBV24-1; TRBD1 is a possible D gene (6 bases). Germline CDR1 is KGHDR and CDR2 is SFDVKD. Trimming took 4 bases from V and 1 from J, leaving 12 bases between them. The CDR3 has 15 amino acids. CDR3 sequence: CATSDPGQFQETQYF. CDR3 nucleotides: TGTGCCACCAGTGACCCTGGACAGTTCCAAGAGACCCAGTACTTC.

The chain employs TRBV11-2 and TRBJ2-5, with 9 nucleotides matching TRBD2. V lost 0 bases, J lost 4 bases, and 3 bases stayed unmatched. The CDR3 consists of 15 residues. Germline CDR1 is SGHAT and CDR2 is FQNNGV. CDR3 loop: CASSLDGTSRETQYF. The CDR3 coding sequence is TGTGCCAGCAGCTTAGATGGGACTAGCAGAGAGACCCAGTACTTC. Complete variable domain (other parts from reference TRBV11-2 and TRBJ2-5): EAGVAQSPRYKIIEKRQSVAFWCNPISGHATLYWYQQILGQGPKLLIQFQNNGVVDDSQLPKDRFSAERLKGVDSTLKIQPAKLEDSAVYLCASSLDGTSRETQYFGPGTRLLVL.

The chain links TRBV12-3 or TRBV12-4 to TRBJ1-2; 7 nucleotides line up with TRBD1. The CDR3 spans 13 residues. Trimming cost V 8 bases and J 3 bases; bases outside gene matches: 6. The DNA for the CDR3 is TGTGCCAGCCGACAGGGCGTTTACTATGGCTACACCTTC. Translating it yields CASRQGVYYGYTF.

The rearrangement uses TRBV6-5 and TRBJ1-5; TRBD1 aligns across 9 bases. Losses at the gene ends were 2 bases for V and 6 bases for J; bases not matched to a gene: 5. The CDR3 totals 15 residues. CDR1 MNHEY and CDR2 SVGAGI come from the germline V gene. CDR3: CASSYDGTGLQPQHF. CDR3 in DNA: TGTGCCAGCAGTTACGATGGGACAGGGCTTCAGCCCCAGCATTTT.

The chain carries TRBV11-2 and TRBJ1-3, with a weak D call TRBD1 (6 bases). The CDR3 is 14 residues long. Germline CDR1 reads SGHAT; CDR2 reads FQNNGV. V lost 2 bases and J lost 2, with 7 bases in between. CDR3: CASSLHRAGNTIYF. CDR3 DNA: TGTGCCAGCAGCTTACACAGGGCTGGAAACACCATATATTTT.

The chain joins TRBV6-1 to TRBJ1-2; D gene unclear. The CDR3 contains 13 residues. V was clipped by 1 base and J by 4 bases, with 7 bases between them. In germline, CDR1 is MNHNS, CDR2 SASEGT. Written as DNA, the CDR3 is TGTGCCAGCAGTGAAGGGCAGCGCTATGGCTACACCTTC. It yields the protein CASSEGQRYGYTF.

The chain is built from TRBV3-1 (or the pseudogene TRBV3-2) and TRBJ1-1; a possible D gene is TRBD1 (6 bases). Germline lookup yields CDR1 LGHDT and CDR2 YNNKEL (reference sequence). V lost 4 bases, J lost 0 bases, and 12 bases lay in between. CDR3 size: 15 residues. CDR3 in amino acids: CASSRRDTLNTEAFF. CDR3 DNA: TGTGCCAGCAGCCGACGGGACACCCTGAACACTGAAGCTTTCTTT.

The chain recombines TRBV5-1 with TRBJ2-5; 7 bases are shared with TRBD2. Germline V lookup: CDR1 SGHRS, CDR2 YFSETQ. V lost 5 bases to trimming and J lost 4 bases; unmatched junction nucleotides: 5. The length of the CDR3 is 13 residues. The CDR3 DNA is TGCGCCAGCAGGCCCGGGACTACAGAGACCCAGTACTTC. This gives the protein CASRPGTTETQYF.

The V call is TRBV29-1, the J call TRBJ2-7; TRBD1 might be the D (6 bases). The CDR3 is 13 amino acids. V was shortened by 2 bases and J by 6 bases, with 14 bases between the two germline ends. Germline V gene data show CDR1 as SQVTM and CDR2 as ANQGSEA. The CDR3 DNA reads as TGCAGCGTTGAAATCGGACAGTCTGCCGAGCAGTACTTC. This encodes CSVEIGQSAEQYF.

CDR3 DNA: TGTGCCAGCAGTATCCAGGGGGGCGGGTTGAACACTGAAGCTTTCTTT. Its protein is CASSIQGGGLNTEAFF. The chain employs TRBV25-1 and TRBJ1-1; TRBD1 agrees at 7 bases. The germline V gene has CDR1 MGHDK and CDR2 SYGVNS. The CDR3 sequence is 16 residues long. V trimming: 5 bases; J trimming: 0 bases; junction bases outside the gene matches: 9. The variable domain in full, completed from reference TRBV25-1 and TRBJ1-1, reads EADIYQTPRYLVIGTGKKITLECSQTMGHDKMYWYQQDPGMELHLIHYSYGVNSTEKGDLSSESTVSRIRTEHFPLTLESARPSHTSQYLCASSIQGGGLNTEAFFGQGTRLTVV.

The chain carries TRBV2 and TRBJ2-5; no clear D gene. The CDR3 loop spans 14 amino acids. Germline loops: CDR1 SNHLY, CDR2 FYNNEI. Deletions cut 6 bases from V and 3 bases from J, with 14 bases between. CDR3 loop: CASRGGPPKETQYF. CDR3 nucleotides: TGTGCCAGCAGGGGTGGGCCCCCCAAAGAGACCCAGTACTTC.

This chain uses TRBV14 with TRBJ2-1; D unclear. The CDR3 totals 16 residues. V was cut by 1 base and J by 4 bases, with 14 bases left in between. In germline, CDR1 is SGHDN, CDR2 FVKESK. The chain's CDR3 is CASSQGHTPLYNEQFF. In DNA form, the CDR3 reads TGTGCCAGCAGCCAAGGACACACACCCCTATACAATGAGCAGTTCTTC.

J is TRBJ1-1 and V is TRBV7-2; 7 bases fit TRBD1. CDR3 length: 14 residues. CDR1 and CDR2 (germline): SGHTA, FQGNSA. The trim removed 5 bases at V and 2 bases at J, leaving 5 bases unmatched. The CDR3, as DNA: TGTGCCAGCAGCCTTCAGGGGGGAAACACTGAAGCTTTCTTT. Translating it yields CASSLQGGNTEAFF.

This clone occurred a few times. The chain employs TRBV10-3 and TRBJ1-1, with TRBD1 matching over 9 bases. V shed 5 bases and J 6 bases; nucleotides not matched to a gene: 10. Per the germline V gene, CDR1 is ENHRY and CDR2 is SYGVKD. This CDR3 region has 15 residues. The CDR3 protein is CAISTSIRTGAEAFF. In nucleotides, the CDR3 is TGTGCCATCAGTACCTCCATCCGGACAGGGGCTGAAGCTTTCTTT.

The CDR3, as DNA: TGTGCCAGCAGCTTACCCCTAAAAGGGGATGGGAACACTGAAGCTTTCTTT. Its translation: CASSLPLKGDGNTEAFF. The chain joins TRBV7-9 to TRBJ1-1; maybe TRBD1 (5 bases). V lost 2 bases and J lost 1, with 17 bases in between. The CDR3 runs 17 residues. The germline V gene has CDR1 SEHNR and CDR2 FQNEAQ (reference sequence).

CDR3 bases: TGTGCCAGCAGCTTAGGGGGGGAGAACAATCAGCCCCAGCATTTT. This sequence encodes CASSLGGENNQPQHF. The genes are TRBV7-2 and TRBJ1-5, with a tentative D call TRBD1 (5 bases). There are 15 residues in the CDR3. Per the germline V gene, CDR1 is SGHTA and CDR2 is FQGNSA. The germline V and J ends were trimmed by 1 base and 3 bases, with 10 bases remaining between them.

The chain uses TRBV7-9 and TRBJ2-7; D ambiguous. CDR1 and CDR2 (germline): SEHNR, FQNEAQ (reference sequence). The CDR3 runs to 13 residues. V lost 3 bases and J lost 4, with 10 bases in between. The DNA for the CDR3 is TGTGCCAGCAGCTTCGACTCATCTTACGAGCAGTACTTC. It translates to CASSFDSSYEQYF.

CDR3 protein: CPPDYRGADHGNTIYF. The CDR3 DNA reads as TGCCCCCCTGACTACAGGGGAGCCGATCATGGAAACACCATATATTTT. The chain couples TRBV4-3 to TRBJ1-3; TRBD1 matches at 7 bases. Germline V gives CDR1 LGHNA, CDR2 YSLEER. CDR3 size: 16 residues.

In its sample, this clone was seen once. V usage is TRBV30 and J usage is TRBJ1-5; 11 positions agree with TRBD1. Germline CDR1 and CDR2: GTSNPN and SVGIG (reference sequence). This CDR3 comprises 14 residues. J gave up 4 bases and V 4 bases, and 3 bases lay outside the gene matches. The chain's CDR3 is CAWMDRGLNQPQHF. CDR3 in DNA: TGTGCCTGGATGGACAGGGGGCTGAATCAGCCCCAGCATTTT.

The chain has TRBV30 and TRBJ1-3; 7 bases fit TRBD1. This CDR3 is built from 13 residues. Germline-derived CDR1 and CDR2 are GTSNPN and SVGIG (reference sequence). V lost 2 bases and J lost 3; bases outside the gene matches: 1. The CDR3 coding sequence is TGTGCCTGGAGTCCAGGGGGTGGAAACACCATATATTTT. It translates to CAWSPGGGNTIYF.

As regards this clone: Within the sample, other DNA sequences also encode this same CDR3. J is TRBJ1-2 and V is TRBV19; no firm D call. This CDR3 has 13 residues. CDR1 and CDR2 from the germline V gene are LNHDA and SQIVND (reference sequence). Trimming stripped 3 bases from V and 2 bases from J, with 7 bases between. The CDR3 region is CASSIPGNYGYTF. The CDR3 DNA reads TGTGCCAGTAGTATTCCGGGGAACTATGGCTACACCTTC. The whole variable domain, remainder taken from reference TRBV19 and TRBJ1-2, is DGGITQSPKYLFRKEGQNVTLSCEQNLNHDAMYWYRQDPGQGLRLIYYSQIVNDFQKGDIAEGYSVSREKKESFPLTVTSAQKNPTAFYLCASSIPGNYGYTFGSGTRLTVV.

The J gene is TRBJ2-7, the V gene TRBV5-1, with 7 positions matching TRBD1. Germline V gene data show CDR1 as SGHRS and CDR2 as YFSETQ. The CDR3 has 15 amino acids. The V gene end was trimmed by 0 bases and the J gene end by 3 bases; junction bases not matched to a gene: 6. CDR3 nucleotide sequence: TGCGCCAGCAGCTTGGAAGGGACAGTGATCTACGAGCAGTACTTC. It translates to CASSLEGTVIYEQYF.

This chain uses TRBV29-1 with TRBJ1-5, with 9 bases aligning to TRBD1. Germline loops: CDR1 SQVTM, CDR2 ANQGSEA. After removal of 4 bases from V and 5 bases from J, the junction contained 6 bases not matched to a gene. This CDR3 comprises 14 residues. CDR3 sequence: CSVAGTGIDQPQHF. The CDR3, as DNA: TGCAGCGTTGCTGGGACAGGGATCGATCAGCCCCAGCATTTT. Filled out from reference TRBV29-1 and TRBJ1-5, the complete variable domain reads SAVISQKPSRDICQRGTSLTIQCQVDSQVTMMFWYRQQPGQSLTLIATANQGSEATYESGFVIDKFPISRPNLTFSTLTVSNMSPEDSSIYLCSVAGTGIDQPQHFGDGTRLSIL.

CDR3 residues: CASSGKNSGGTGELFF. In DNA, the CDR3 is TGTGCCAGCAGTGGGAAAAATAGCGGGGGGACCGGGGAGCTGTTTTTT. This chain joins TRBV2 and TRBJ2-2, with 10 nucleotides matching TRBD2. Germline CDR1 SNHLY, CDR2 FYNNEI. Trimming took 4 bases from V and 5 from J; bases not matched to a gene: 7. The CDR3 length is 16 residues.

In nucleotides, the CDR3 is TGCGCCAGCCGAAAAGGACAGGGGGACTCCTACGAGCAGTACTTC. Its translation: CASRKGQGDSYEQYF. V and J are TRBV5-1 and TRBJ2-7, with TRBD1 matching 10 bases. The germline CDR1 and CDR2 sequences are SGHRS and YFSETQ. The CDR3 contains 15 residues. V gave up 7 bases and J gave up 0 bases; unmatched junction bases: 7. Combining the CDR3 with reference TRBV5-1 and TRBJ2-7 gives the whole variable domain KAGVTQTPRYLIKTRGQQVTLSCSPISGHRSVSWYQQTPGQGLQFLFEYFSETQRNKGNFPGRFSGRQFSNSRSEMNVSTLELGDSALYLCASRKGQGDSYEQYFGPGTRLTVT.

The chain carries TRBV19 and TRBJ2-7; 9 bases match TRBD1. Looked up from germline, CDR1 is LNHDA and CDR2 is SQIVND (reference sequence). The CDR3 has 19 amino acids. Germline trimming cut 5 bases from V and 2 bases from J; bases unmatched to any gene: 19. DNA for the CDR3: TGTGCCAGTAGTCTATTAGCCACTGCCCGGGACAGGGTTACCTACGAGCAGTACTTC. Translated, it gives CASSLLATARDRVTYEQYF.

The J gene is TRBJ2-7, the V gene TRBV7-2, with a weak D call TRBD2 (5 bases). Looked up from germline, CDR1 is SGHTA and CDR2 is FQGNSA. CDR3 length: 13 amino acids. The V and J ends lost 5 bases and 4 bases respectively, with 12 bases between them. The CDR3 region is CASSAGVTYEQYF. CDR3 bases: TGTGCCAGCAGCGCCGGGGTTACATACGAGCAGTACTTC.